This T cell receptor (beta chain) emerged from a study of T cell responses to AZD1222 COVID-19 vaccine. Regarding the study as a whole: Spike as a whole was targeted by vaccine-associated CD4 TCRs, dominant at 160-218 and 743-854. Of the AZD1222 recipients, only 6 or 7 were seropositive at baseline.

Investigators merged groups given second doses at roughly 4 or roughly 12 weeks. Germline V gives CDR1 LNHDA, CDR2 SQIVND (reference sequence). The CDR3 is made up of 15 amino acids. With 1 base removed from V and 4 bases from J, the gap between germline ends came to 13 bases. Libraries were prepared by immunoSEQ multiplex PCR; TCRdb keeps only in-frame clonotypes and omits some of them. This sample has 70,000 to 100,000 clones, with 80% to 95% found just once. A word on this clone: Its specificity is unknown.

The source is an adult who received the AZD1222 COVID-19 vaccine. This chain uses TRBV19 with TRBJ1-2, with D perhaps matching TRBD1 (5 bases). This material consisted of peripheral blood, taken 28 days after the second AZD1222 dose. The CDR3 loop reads CASSIVLRGLYGYTF. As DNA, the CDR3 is TGTGCCAGTAGTATAGTTCTTCGGGGACTCTATGGCTACACCTTC. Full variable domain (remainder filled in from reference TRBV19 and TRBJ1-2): DGGITQSPKYLFRKEGQNVTLSCEQNLNHDAMYWYRQDPGQGLRLIYYSQIVNDFQKGDIAEGYSVSREKKESFPLTVTSAQKNPTAFYLCASSIVLRGLYGYTFGSGTRLTVV.